This passage covers 22 T cell receptor beta chains from one sample sequenced in a study of shared clonotypes between healthy human individuals. Sequencing was performed with immunoSEQ multiplex PCR; in TCRdb, only in-frame clones are kept and a portion is missing. The table includes approximately 2.1 million clones, over 85% detected once. Sequenced input: naive CD4+ T cells from PBMCs. Stated subset: CD45RA+ positively selected. Source of these receptors: a man in his late teens or twenties in good health. Some clones in this sample may be carry-over from other donors' samples.

This clone was counted a few times. This chain uses TRBV18 with TRBJ1-5, with 11 bases lining up with TRBD1. Looked up from germline, CDR1 is KGHSH and CDR2 is LQKENI. The V gene end was trimmed by 0 bases and the J gene end by 2 bases; junction bases not matched to a gene: 6. This CDR3 is built from 18 residues. CDR3 sequence reads: CASSPPSGQGAGNQPQHF. The CDR3 coding sequence is TGTGCCAGCTCACCACCGTCCGGACAGGGGGCTGGCAATCAGCCCCAGCATTTT.

The rearrangement links TRBV18 to TRBJ1-3; no firm D call. Trimming took 3 bases from V and 8 from J, leaving 17 bases between them. Looked up from germline, CDR1 is KGHSH and CDR2 is LQKENI. The CDR3 is made up of 15 amino acids. The CDR3 is CASSPGQAPTYTIYF. As DNA, the CDR3 is TGTGCCAGCTCACCTGGGCAGGCCCCCACTTACACCATATATTTT.

The rearrangement joins TRBV28 to TRBJ2-7; D perhaps matches TRBD1 (5 bases). V lost 3 bases and J 4 bases, leaving 19 bases between the germline ends. CDR3 length: 16 residues. Germline V gene lookup returns CDR1 MDHEN and CDR2 SYDVKM. CDR3 DNA: TGTGCCAGCAGTTTTCAAGGTAGGGGCCTCGGGTACGAGCAGTACTTC. Amino acids: CASSFQGRGLGYEQYF. The variable domain in full, completed from reference TRBV28 and TRBJ2-7, reads DVKVTQSSRYLVKRTGEKVFLECVQDMDHENMFWYRQDPGLGLRLIYFSYDVKMKEKGDIPEGYSVSREKKERFSLILESASTNQTSMYLCASSFQGRGLGYEQYFGPGTRLTVT.

J is TRBJ1-1 and V is TRBV10-3; D is possibly TRBD1 (5 bases). Germline assignment: CDR1 ENHRY and CDR2 SYGVKD. V lost 10 bases and J lost 0, with 12 bases in between. The CDR3 is made up of 13 amino acids. CDR3 nucleotide sequence: TGTGCCAGGTCGGCGGGGGTGAACACTGAAGCTTTCTTT. This gives the protein CARSAGVNTEAFF.

This chain connects TRBV15 to TRBJ1-2; D is uncertain. Looked up from germline, CDR1 is LNHNV and CDR2 is YYDKDF (reference sequence). Deletions cut 2 bases from V and 2 bases from J, with 15 bases between. The CDR3 spans 16 residues. DNA of the CDR3: TGTGCCACCAGCAGATTCGGAGTGGATTCGAACTATGGCTACACCTTC. As protein: CATSRFGVDSNYGYTF. The full variable domain, completed using reference TRBV15 and TRBJ1-2, is DAMVIQNPRYQVTQFGKPVTLSCSQTLNHNVMYWYQQKSSQAPKLLFHYYDKDFNNEADTPDNFQSRRPNTSFCFLDIRSPGLGDTAMYLCATSRFGVDSNYGYTFGSGTRLTVV.

This chain uses TRBV6-5 with TRBJ2-1; either TRBD1 or TRBD2 may fit D (6 bases each). The CDR3 is 15 residues long. V gave up 6 bases and J gave up 4 bases, with 16 bases separating them. Germline V CDR1 and CDR2: MNHEY, SVGAGI. CDR3 nucleotide sequence: TGTGCCAGCAGGACCCCCAGGAGGGGGTACAATGAGCAGTTCTTC. This gives the protein CASRTPRRGYNEQFF.

The V and J genes are TRBV2 and TRBJ2-1, with a tentative D call TRBD1 (7 bases). V was pared by 6 bases and J by 2 bases, with 17 bases between. CDR1 is SNHLY, CDR2 FYNNEI, per germline. The CDR3 extends over 16 amino acids. Here the CDR3 reads CASSSGRQGAYNEQFF. CDR3 nucleotides: TGTGCCAGCAGCTCAGGGAGGCAGGGGGCCTACAATGAGCAGTTCTTC.

The V gene is TRBV5-1, the J gene TRBJ2-7; possibly TRBD2 for D (5 bases). Germline V gene lookup returns CDR1 SGHRS and CDR2 YFSETQ. V was clipped by 2 bases and J by 7 bases, with 16 bases between them. The CDR3 runs 14 residues. The CDR3 region is CASSFTPYTGEQYF. CDR3 DNA sequence: TGCGCCAGCAGCTTCACCCCCTATACGGGAGAGCAGTACTTC. The entire variable domain, with the rest obtained from reference TRBV5-1 and TRBJ2-7, is as follows: KAGVTQTPRYLIKTRGQQVTLSCSPISGHRSVSWYQQTPGQGLQFLFEYFSETQRNKGNFPGRFSGRQFSNSRSEMNVSTLELGDSALYLCASSFTPYTGEQYFGPGTRLTVT.

The rearrangement joins TRBV7-6 to TRBJ2-7; D possibly corresponds to TRBD2 (5 bases). Trimming cost V 5 bases and J 0 bases, with 11 bases left between them. The germline gives CDR1 SGHVS, CDR2 FNYEAQ. CDR3 length equals 14 residues. The CDR3: CASSARGSSYEQYF. The CDR3 coding sequence is TGTGCCAGCAGCGCTAGAGGGAGCTCCTACGAGCAGTACTTC.

The chain has TRBV5-8 and TRBJ1-2; D is ambiguous. CDR1 and CDR2 (germline): SGHTS, YDEGEE. V dropped 4 bases and J dropped 1 base, with 11 bases sitting between them. There are 14 residues in the CDR3. The CDR3 bases are TGTGCCAGCAGCCGACTTATTAGTAACTATGGCTACACCTTC. It translates to CASSRLISNYGYTF.

The V gene is TRBV6-6, the J gene TRBJ1-2; a possible D gene is TRBD1 (5 bases). V was cut by 6 bases and J by 3 bases, with 8 bases left in between. The CDR3 totals 12 residues. CDR1 and CDR2 from the germline V gene are MNHNY and SVGAGI (reference sequence). CDR3 loop: CASRGTDYGYTF. CDR3 bases: TGTGCCAGCAGAGGGACGGACTATGGCTACACCTTC.

With respect to this clone: The same CDR3 arises from other DNA sequences in this sample as well. The CDR3 DNA is TGCGCCAGCAGCCAAGATCGGGCACAGCCCCAGCATTTT. Translating it yields CASSQDRAQPQHF. The chain links TRBV4-3 to TRBJ1-5; no firm D call. In germline, CDR1 is LGHNA, CDR2 YSLEER. This CDR3 comprises 13 residues. The V end was cut by 0 bases, the J end by 7 bases, with 7 bases between.

The CDR3 bases are TGTGCCAGCTCAGGGGACAGGGGATCGAACACTGAAGCTTTCTTT. It encodes CASSGDRGSNTEAFF. The V gene is TRBV18, the J gene TRBJ1-1; TRBD1 aligns across 10 bases. The CDR3 length is 15 residues. The junction had 4 bases not matched to a gene; V was cut back by 5 bases and J by 1 base. Germline lookup yields CDR1 KGHSH and CDR2 LQKENI. The full variable domain, rest sourced from reference TRBV18 and TRBJ1-1, is NAGVMQNPRHLVRRRGQEARLRCSPMKGHSHVYWYRQLPEEGLKFMVYLQKENIIDESGMPKERFSAEFPKEGPSILRIQQVVRGDSAAYFCASSGDRGSNTEAFFGQGTRLTVV.

The chain has TRBV19 and TRBJ2-7; 7 bases align to TRBD1. V gave up 4 bases and J gave up 3 bases; unmatched junction bases: 3. The CDR3 extends over 13 amino acids. Germline lookup yields CDR1 LNHDA and CDR2 SQIVND (reference sequence). The CDR3 protein is CASSKGQYYEQYF. The CDR3 DNA sequence: TGTGCCAGTAGTAAGGGACAGTACTACGAGCAGTACTTC.

In its sample, this clone was seen once. This sequence joins TRBV6-5 and TRBJ1-1; D remains unclear. The CDR3 consists of 15 residues. The ends were cut back, 2 bases at V and 4 bases at J, with 14 bases in the middle. Germline CDR1 and CDR2: MNHEY and SVGAGI. Written as DNA, the CDR3 is TGTGCCAGCAGTTACCAACACAGAGTTGGCACTGAAGCTTTCTTT. Its protein is CASSYQHRVGTEAFF.

This clone came up a few times. The CDR3 is CASSAHTAATEAFF. The CDR3 DNA is TGTGCCAGCAGCGCTCACACGGCTGCCACTGAAGCTTTCTTT. The chain couples TRBV11-1 to TRBJ1-1; no clear D. CDR3 length: 14 amino acids. Trimming cost V 5 bases and J 4 bases, with 14 bases left between them. From germline, CDR1 is SGHAT and CDR2 FQDESV (reference sequence). Filled out from reference TRBV11-1 and TRBJ1-1, the complete variable domain reads EAEVAQSPRYKITEKSQAVAFWCDPISGHATLYWYRQILGQGPELLVQFQDESVVDDSQLPKDRFSAERLKGVDSTLKIQPAELGDSAMYLCASSAHTAATEAFFGQGTRLTVV.

The chain combines TRBV14 with TRBJ1-2; TRBD1 matches at 11 bases. Per germline, CDR1 SGHDN and CDR2 FVKESK. V lost 3 bases to trimming and J lost 4 bases; unmatched junction nucleotides: 13. This CDR3 has 18 amino acids. CDR3: CASSQRPGQGENFYGYTF. The CDR3 coding sequence is TGTGCCAGCAGCCAGAGACCGGGACAGGGGGAAAACTTCTATGGCTACACCTTC.

The chain is built from TRBV4-3 and TRBJ2-7; D may be TRBD1 (6 bases). With 1 base removed from V and 2 bases from J, the gap between germline ends came to 12 bases. Germline CDR1 and CDR2: LGHNA and YSLEER. The length of the CDR3 is 15 residues. The DNA for the CDR3 is TGCGCCAGCAGCCAAGCATCCACAGGGACCTACGAGCAGTACTTC. Amino acids: CASSQASTGTYEQYF.

The rearrangement links TRBV5-1 to TRBJ1-4, with 8 bases aligning to TRBD1. Germline values: CDR1 SGHRS, CDR2 YFSETQ. The CDR3 is made up of 16 amino acids. Trimming at V came to 1 base and at J to 6 bases, leaving 8 bases not matched to a gene. DNA of the CDR3: TGCGCCAGCAGCTTGAAGGTTGGGACAGGCTATGAAAAACTGTTTTTT. Protein product: CASSLKVGTGYEKLFF. The whole variable domain, remainder taken from reference TRBV5-1 and TRBJ1-4, is KAGVTQTPRYLIKTRGQQVTLSCSPISGHRSVSWYQQTPGQGLQFLFEYFSETQRNKGNFPGRFSGRQFSNSRSEMNVSTLELGDSALYLCASSLKVGTGYEKLFFGSGTQLSVL.

The chain uses TRBV7-4 and TRBJ2-3; D remains unclear. CDR1 is SGHVT and CDR2 is SQSDAQ in the germline V gene. The CDR3 consists of 14 residues. V lost 4 bases and J lost 0, with 8 bases in between. The CDR3: CASSSHTSTDTQYF. The DNA of the CDR3 is TGTGCCAGCAGCTCTCATACTAGCACAGATACGCAGTATTTT.

The CDR3 sequence is CASSLDGTGYSEQYF. The CDR3 nucleotides read TGTGCCAGCAGCTTAGATGGGACAGGGTATTCAGAGCAGTACTTC. This chain uses TRBV7-2 with TRBJ2-7; TRBD1 aligns across 9 bases. This CDR3 spans 15 amino acids. From germline, CDR1 is SGHTA and CDR2 FQGNSA. Trimming removed 1 base from V and 7 bases from J; junction bases left unmatched: 8.

The chain carries TRBV19 and TRBJ1-2; D is uncertain. V dropped 9 bases and J dropped 3 bases, with 11 bases sitting between them. Germline V gene sequence: CDR1 LNHDA, CDR2 SQIVND (reference sequence). This CDR3 contains 12 residues. DNA for the CDR3: TGTGCCAGCCGCAGTGGAGACTATGGCTACACCTTC. Its translation is CASRSGDYGYTF.